This T cell receptor beta chain came from a study of cytomegalovirus exposure and HLA in healthy donors listed by TCRdb under 2017. Study-level background: An earlier analysis of 587 of the donors reported roughly 270 Gb of sequence data and 100 million to 130 million unique TCR beta sequences from some 180 million T cells. All discovery cohort repertoires had been generated using a single sequencing platform. Along with the roughly 670-subject first cohort, a separate validation cohort of over 90 different subjects was used. Roughly five DR-DQ haplotypes were handled as single units for association and clustering, since linkage in the cohort was strong. Genome-wide SNP genotypes for about 60% of the roughly 700 donors were used in a later genetic analysis, which treated that subset as a discovery cohort. The number of donors typed differed by locus, with 629-630 for A, B, C, DRB1 and DQB1, approximately 500 for DQA1, over 600 for DPA1, and some 440 for DPB1. HLA typing covered class I and class II loci at four-digit resolution. Roughly 300 gigabases of sequencing data and approximately 91 million unique TCR sequences made up an early release that covered over 550 HLA-typed donors. High-throughput TCR immunosequencing, statistical association of individual TCRs with disease status, and machine learning were combined to predict cytomegalovirus infection status. Among some 400 genotyped donors of the cohort, an average of around 250,000 unique TCR beta nucleotide sequences was sequenced per donor, of which 15% to 20% were non-productive. Donor age, sex, ethnicity and CMV serostatus were collected together with the repertoire data. The study used immunosequencing to profile the T cell repertoires of 670 or so subjects and linked those repertoires to cytomegalovirus serostatus. The study aimed to test whether cataloging public T cell receptors could reveal signatures of past pathogen exposure. To study patterns of TCR occurrence, a later analysis re-analyzed previously published TCR beta repertoires from around 660 donors and added high-resolution HLA genotyping. Of the 350 to 450 genotyped donors, 65% to 90% fell in the genetic ancestry cluster associated with self-reported Caucasian donors. An earlier analysis of more than 450 of the donors used high-throughput TCR beta sequencing to judge whether each TCR beta V gene segment behaved as functional or pseudogenic. In the later analysis, no new phenotypic data were used to find candidate immune exposures; instead, reliance was placed on TCR beta sequences and their occurrence across donors. Beyond this particular receptor, the publication reports: A total of roughly 160 TCR beta chains were listed by the study as associated with cytomegalovirus. Sequencing depth was assumed to be roughly uniform across donors in the presence/absence analyses, though that assumption may not hold. In an earlier analysis of some 500 of the donors, most TCR beta V segments were observed in productive rearrangements about 90% or about 30% of the time, broadly matching IMGT annotations. Correlated functional status among segregating V segments might reflect linkage disequilibrium, but an unknown experimental factor could not be ruled out. A later analysis associated about 17,000 TCR beta sequences with specific HLA alleles at a false discovery rate of 0.05. CMV serostatus was the only immune exposure information available for the cohort. Because counts were too low, roughly 18 rarely observed V segments, including chromosome 9 orphons, were left out of the earlier analysis of 587 of the donors. Some IMGT-functional V segments, including TRBV6-2 and TRBV6-3, could not be told apart with the 87-base-pair reads, so those segments were excluded. Only TCR beta chains were sequenced in this cohort, and the absence of alpha or paired-chain data limited detectable features. An association between a missense DCLRE1C variant and V-gene and J-gene trimming of TCR beta chains was found in a later genetic analysis and replicated in an independent cohort. In a later analysis, most CMV-associated TCR beta chains were found to appear HLA-restricted, with HLA associations seemingly driven largely by CMV exposure. A later analysis found that TCR association rates varied across HLA loci, with DRB1 alleles showing the most associated TCRs and HLA-C alleles the fewest. Cytomegalovirus status was reported to be diagnosed by the classifier with high specificity and sensitivity in both the original and validation cohorts. HLA typing was unavailable for some donors at each locus, so association tests used only the typed subset. In a later analysis, HLA-associated TCR beta chains showed more clonal expansion and lower generation probabilities than non-associated chains that were equally common. A further reported finding was that TCR beta sequences accurately predicted the HLA-A and HLA-B alleles for most subjects in the first cohort. According to a later analysis, parvovirus B19, influenza, CMV and Epstein-Barr virus appeared linked to several top co-occurrence clusters. Across donors, most TCR sequences were observed very rarely, whereas some public TCRs were present in many individuals. Compared with the roughly 720-donor mean, donors in an Asian-associated ancestry cluster had fewer N-insertions in productive TCRs, according to a later genetic analysis. According to the authors, the approach could potentially be generalized to other disease states and immunological phenotypes. When HLA alleles, especially DR and DQ, strongly co-occurred, attributing TCR associations to individual alleles was difficult. In vitro tests confirmed that a few of the cytomegalovirus-associated TCR beta chains recognize cytomegalovirus antigens. The sequencing pipeline was judged likely to have produced a cluster of highly shared sequence variants as a technical artifact.

Libraries were constructed by the immunoSEQ multiplex PCR assay. For the multiplex PCR, a mixture combining 60 forward primers for TCR Vbeta segments and 13 reverse primers for TCR Jbeta segments was used. The CDR3 region of rearranged TCR beta genes was amplified from genomic DNA by a multiplex PCR assay. The Illumina HiSeq System was used to sequence the amplified TCR beta libraries as 87-base-pair reads. On the authors' methods: In a later analysis, tens of millions of unique TCR beta chains were counted across the 650 to 700 repertoires, and around 10 million of these chains were shared by at least two donors. Raw reads were error-corrected and collapsed into unique sequences with a nearest-neighbor algorithm that merged closely related sequences to remove PCR and sequencing errors. V, D and J gene segments were assigned by aligning CDR3 sequences to IMGT reference sequences. For a sequence to be retained, at least a six-nucleotide match to both a V gene segment and a J gene segment was required. A rearrangement counted as productive if the CDR3 had no stop codons and remained in frame with V and J, and every other rearrangement counted as non-productive. Following IMGT convention, CDR3 was defined as the stretch from the second conserved V-encoded cysteine up to the conserved J-encoded phenylalanine. The earlier analysis of about 560 of the donors excluded any sequence lacking an unambiguous match to a single V gene segment. An earlier analysis of about 600 of the donors called V segments functional above 56.7% productive rearrangements and segregating when the between-donor standard deviation exceeded 5%. A statistical classification framework was built to diagnose cytomegalovirus status from the catalog of TCR beta chain sequences. In a later analysis, V and J genes were assigned by comparing TCR nucleotide sequences against IMGT/GENE-DB human TR gene sequences. The TCRdist pipeline was used in a later analysis to assign CDR3 sequences and most-parsimonious VDJ recombination scenarios. In a later analysis, every TCR beta chain was defined by the combination of its CDR3 amino acid sequence and its V-gene family, and reads without a unique V-gene family were dropped. To address suspected cross-contamination and a sequencing artifact, a later analysis removed a few hundred highly shared, low-generation-probability nucleotide sequences. For each public chain, a later analysis derived a clonal expansion index from normalized ranks of inferred template counts within each repertoire. In a later analysis, generation probabilities were computed using a VDJ recombination model fitted to out-of-frame rearrangements, and the results were checked against IGoR. In a later analysis, hypergeometric tests were used to score TCR-TCR, TCR-HLA and TCR-CMV co-occurrence, with a repertoire-size bias correction applied to TCR pairs. False discovery rates were estimated in a later analysis by permuting HLA or CMV assignments 20 times. In a later analysis, co-occurring TCRs were grouped with DBSCAN, and TCRdist sequence similarity was added when clustering was performed within HLA-allele-positive subsets. Repertoires with fewer than 30,000 or more than 120,000 public chains, plus five repertoires with anomalous nucleotide sharing, were excluded from co-occurrence clustering. Held by TCRdb, this immuneACCESS table contains in-frame sequences only and omits some clones. Under half of the omission traces to an unresolved V gene where checked; the cause of the rest is unknown. The D gene and trimming were derived from the DNA, and the V and J assignments and clone size from that table. For this sample there are 150,000 or so clones; roughly 70% appear just once. In total, the top ten clones hold roughly 10% of the sample.

The cohort comprised some 680 healthy bone marrow donors. Cohort members were all nominally healthy when sampled, although unrecorded immune exposures were likely present. The donor was CMV seropositive and belonged to the group of 250 to 300 seropositive cohort members. A peripheral blood sample was provided by each donor, and peripheral blood mononuclear cells were used for TCR beta sequencing. The Qiagen DNeasy Blood Extraction Kit was used to extract genomic DNA from the blood cell samples. From the germline V gene (reference sequence), CDR1 is SEHNR and CDR2 is FQNEAQ. CDR3 length: 14 amino acids, cysteine to phenylalanine. Here the CDR3 DNA is all that survives: 42 bases in frame from base 1. With regard to this clone: What this receptor recognizes is not known. The junction differs from germline at one of its ends, possibly a read error.

In this chain, TRBV7-9 is recombined with TRBJ2-1; TRBD2 fits 13 bases in the junction. Input material: PBMCs. The source is a man aged 30 to 39 in good health and CMV-seropositive. In nucleotides, the sequence is TGTACCAGCAGCTGGACTAGCGGGAGCTTTGAGCAGTTCTTC. This gives the protein CTSSWTSGSFEQFF.